A single sample gave rise to the 29 T cell receptor beta chains below, sequenced in a study of T cell repertoires in cytomegalovirus infection. TCRdb redid the calling of the reads with MiXCR, one entry per CDR3 protein. Here the sample spans 210,000 or so distinct CDR3 sequences, 6% to 8% being singletons. Sequences were obtained from PBMCs. These receptors were taken from a human donor in good health (CMV status not recorded). Some clones in this sample may be carry-over from other donors' samples.

At least ten counts were recorded for this clonotype. V and J are TRBV6-1 and TRBJ1-1; 8 bases map to TRBD1. The V segment lost 6 bases and the J segment 10 bases; nucleotides outside the gene matches: 7. CDR1 and CDR2 (germline): MNHNS, SASEGT. This CDR3 has 12 residues. The CDR3 is CASSSSRGPAFF. The CDR3 nucleotides read TGTGCCAGCAGCTCATCCAGGGGGCCAGCTTTCTTT.

This clonotype was seen ten or more times. V usage is TRBV11-2 and J usage is TRBJ1-1; TRBD1 matches 9 bases. There are 15 residues in the CDR3. Germline CDR1 SGHAT, CDR2 FQNNGV. The V segment lost 5 bases and the J segment 1 base; nucleotides outside the gene matches: 5. This chain's CDR3 is CASSINRGRNTEAFF. In nucleotides, the CDR3 is TGTGCCAGCAGCATAAACAGGGGGCGGAACACTGAAGCTTTCTTT.

This clonotype has a count of ten or more. The chain recombines TRBV7-6 with TRBJ1-2; maybe TRBD1 (5 bases). This CDR3 spans 12 amino acids. Germline V gene lookup returns CDR1 SGHVS and CDR2 FNYEAQ. V shed 5 bases and J shed 10 bases, with 14 bases lying between them. CDR3 in DNA: TGTGCCAGCAGCAACACAGGAGGGTCCTACACCTTC. It specifies CASSNTGGSYTF.

This clonotype came up many times. This rearrangement joins TRBV28 to TRBJ1-4; D might be TRBD1 (6 bases). The V and J ends lost 6 bases and 8 bases respectively, with 22 bases between them. The CDR3 has 16 residues. Germline V gives CDR1 MDHEN, CDR2 SYDVKM. The CDR3 reads CASRHPGGLWDEKLFF. The CDR3 DNA reads as TGTGCCAGCAGACATCCCGGGGGCCTCTGGGACGAAAAACTGTTTTTT.

This clonotype was seen repeatedly, ten times or more. The rearrangement uses TRBV12-3 or TRBV12-4 and TRBJ2-2; 11 nucleotides line up with TRBD1. Germline trimming cut 9 bases from V and 5 bases from J; bases unmatched to any gene: 11. The length of the CDR3 is 16 residues. The CDR3 nucleotides are TGTGCCAGTGGACAGGGGGCAAGATCGAGAACCGGGGAGCTGTTTTTT. Translated, it gives CASGQGARSRTGELFF.

In this sample, this clonotype turned up many times. The CDR3 DNA reads as TGTGCCAGCAGTTTTGCCGGAACAGGGGTAGTTGAGCAGTTCTTC. Encoded protein: CASSFAGTGVVEQFF. V and J are TRBV28 and TRBJ2-1; TRBD1 agrees at 7 bases. CDR1 and CDR2 (germline): MDHEN, SYDVKM. V shed 3 bases, J shed 9 bases, and the junction held 11 bases outside the gene matches. The CDR3 consists of 15 residues.

This clonotype showed up just once. The chain couples TRBV5-1 to TRBJ2-7; 9 positions agree with TRBD1. CDR1 is SGHRS and CDR2 is YFSETQ in the germline V gene. Trimming at V came to 6 bases and at J to 2 bases, leaving 6 bases not matched to a gene. The CDR3 sequence is 14 residues long. This CDR3 is CASTSTGGTYEQYF. The CDR3 coding sequence is TGCGCCAGCACCTCGACAGGGGGGACCTACGAGCAGTACTTC.

This clonotype showed up many times. The chain recombines TRBV20-1 with TRBJ2-2; D unclear. Germline V lookup: CDR1 DFQATT, CDR2 SNEGSKA (reference sequence). The CDR3 is 13 residues long. Trimming cost V 3 bases and J 4 bases, with 9 bases left between them. The CDR3 coding sequence is TGCAGTGCTAGGAGTGAGAGCACCGGGGAGCTGTTTTTT. This gives the protein CSARSESTGELFF.

This clonotype showed up just a few times. The chain links TRBV6-2 or TRBV6-3 to TRBJ2-3, with 8 bases that match TRBD2. Germline CDR1 reads MNHEY; CDR2 reads SVGEGT. This CDR3 contains 13 residues. The V and J ends lost 6 bases and 11 bases, in that order; junction bases with no gene match: 10. This chain's CDR3 is CASSLQGLAEQYF. CDR3 sequence (DNA): TGTGCCAGCAGCCTCCAAGGACTAGCCGAGCAGTATTTT.

The rearrangement uses TRBV5-6 and TRBJ2-7; D perhaps matches TRBD2 (6 bases). CDR1 and CDR2 from the germline V gene are SGHDT and YYEEEE. The CDR3 has 15 residues. V was cut by 4 bases and J by 2 bases, with 16 bases left in between. The CDR3 coding sequence is TGTGCCAGCAGCGTGGGGACTGGCGGCCCCTACGAGCAGTACTTC. Protein: CASSVGTGGPYEQYF.

At least ten counts were recorded for this clonotype. The chain links TRBV19 to TRBJ2-1; D gene uncertain. Germline values: CDR1 LNHDA, CDR2 SQIVND (reference sequence). V lost 1 base and J 0 bases, leaving 7 bases between the germline ends. The CDR3 has 15 amino acids. CDR3 nucleotides: TGTGCCAGTAGTATAGGACGGAGCTCCTACAATGAGCAGTTCTTC. This sequence encodes CASSIGRSSYNEQFF.

This clonotype appeared many times. V is TRBV6-1 and J is TRBJ2-4, with D perhaps given as TRBD1 or TRBD2 (5 bases each). Germline-derived CDR1 and CDR2 are MNHNS and SASEGT. This CDR3 spans 14 amino acids. Trimming stripped 8 bases from V and 9 bases from J, with 20 bases between. The CDR3 is CASGIVPRGGIQYF. As DNA, the CDR3 is TGTGCCAGCGGAATAGTCCCCCGTGGGGGCATTCAGTACTTC.

This clonotype was counted at least ten times. This sequence joins TRBV12-3 or TRBV12-4 and TRBJ2-3; tentative D call: TRBD2 (6 bases). The CDR3 spans 15 residues. V was shortened by 4 bases and J by 5 bases, with 16 bases between the two germline ends. CDR3 DNA: TGTGCCAGCAGTTCCCGGGGGTGGGATGTAGATACGCAGTATTTT. This codes for CASSSRGWDVDTQYF.

This chain connects TRBV19 to TRBJ2-2, with D perhaps TRBD1 (5 bases). Deletions cut 2 bases from V and 0 bases from J, with 7 bases between. Per the germline V gene, CDR1 is LNHDA and CDR2 is SQIVND (reference sequence). The CDR3 extends over 15 amino acids. Here the CDR3 reads CASSITGSNTGELFF. The CDR3 coding sequence is TGTGCCAGTAGTATAACAGGTTCGAACACCGGGGAGCTGTTTTTT.

This clonotype has ten or more counts. The chain carries TRBV14 and TRBJ1-1; D unclear. V was cut by 3 bases and J by 4 bases, with 9 bases left in between. From germline, CDR1 is SGHDN and CDR2 FVKESK. There are 13 residues in the CDR3. The CDR3 protein is CASSQEWRTEAFF. DNA for the CDR3: TGTGCCAGCAGCCAGGAGTGGCGCACTGAAGCTTTCTTT.

In its sample, this clonotype was seen many times. This chain uses TRBV11-3 with TRBJ2-5; the match to TRBD2 covers 8 bases. The V and J ends lost 3 bases and 5 bases, in that order; junction bases with no gene match: 2. CDR3 size: 13 residues. In germline, CDR1 is SGHNT, CDR2 YENEEA. Written as DNA, the CDR3 is TGTGCCAGCAGCTTCGCTAGCGGGGAGACCCAGTACTTC. Encoded protein: CASSFASGETQYF.

This clonotype was counted ten times or more. This chain joins TRBV28 and TRBJ1-1; TRBD1 is a possible D gene (5 bases). Trimming removed 9 bases from V and 11 bases from J, with 13 bases in between. The CDR3 length is 10 residues. Germline CDR1 reads MDHEN; CDR2 reads SYDVKM. Here the CDR3 DNA reads TGTGCCAGTACGGGACTGCAGGCTTTCTTT. As protein: CASTGLQAFF.

This clonotype was recorded at least ten times. The chain employs TRBV6-2 or TRBV6-3 and TRBJ1-1; the match to TRBD1 covers 7 bases. The CDR3 has 16 residues. From germline, CDR1 is MNHEY and CDR2 SVGEGT. V lost 2 bases to trimming and J lost 0 bases; unmatched junction nucleotides: 6. The CDR3 here is CASSYVTGDMNTEAFF. Here the CDR3 DNA reads TGTGCCAGCAGTTACGTCACAGGGGACATGAACACTGAAGCTTTCTTT.

This clonotype has only a few counts. This chain connects TRBV28 to TRBJ1-2; D is perhaps TRBD1 (6 bases). Germline CDR1 reads MDHEN; CDR2 reads SYDVKM. V lost 11 bases, J lost 7 bases, and 14 bases lay in between. This CDR3 comprises 11 residues. The CDR3 nucleotides are TGTGCCGGCGAAGGGGGTTCTGGCTACACCTTC. Translation gives CAGEGGSGYTF.

This clonotype was counted at least ten times. This chain joins TRBV7-9 and TRBJ2-5; no clear D gene. V was pared by 8 bases and J by 0 bases, with 13 bases between. From germline, CDR1 is SEHNR and CDR2 FQNEAQ (reference sequence). The CDR3 extends over 14 amino acids. This CDR3 reads CASEVGGYQETQYF. The CDR3 DNA sequence: TGTGCCAGCGAGGTGGGCGGATACCAAGAGACCCAGTACTTC.

Ten or more counts support this clonotype. The rearrangement links TRBV5-6 to TRBJ2-7, with D hard to call. Per the germline V gene, CDR1 is SGHDT and CDR2 is YYEEEE. The CDR3 contains 12 residues. The V end was cut by 6 bases, the J end by 3 bases, with 10 bases between. This chain's CDR3 is CASTKTDYEQYF. The CDR3 DNA reads TGTGCCAGCACCAAAACGGACTACGAGCAGTACTTC.

This clonotype was found a few times. This chain links TRBV5-5 with TRBJ2-6, with D possibly TRBD1 on 6 matching bases. The CDR3 totals 18 residues. The V gene lost 0 bases and the J gene lost 1 base, with 14 bases spanning the gap. Germline loops: CDR1 SGHKS, CDR2 YYEKEE (reference sequence). CDR3 residues: CASSLVQGKASGANVLTF. CDR3 nucleotides: TGTGCCAGCAGCTTGGTACAGGGTAAGGCTTCTGGGGCCAACGTCCTGACTTTC.

This rearrangement joins TRBV19 to TRBJ2-7; D tentatively reads TRBD1 or TRBD2 (5 bases each). The CDR3 contains 15 residues. V was shortened by 5 bases and J by 2 bases, with 16 bases between the two germline ends. From germline, CDR1 is LNHDA and CDR2 SQIVND (reference sequence). The CDR3 nucleotides read TGTGCCAGTAGTCCCCGGGACCGCCTTACCTACGAGCAGTACTTC. It translates to CASSPRDRLTYEQYF. The complete variable domain, with remaining parts taken from reference TRBV19 and TRBJ2-7, reads DGGITQSPKYLFRKEGQNVTLSCEQNLNHDAMYWYRQDPGQGLRLIYYSQIVNDFQKGDIAEGYSVSREKKESFPLTVTSAQKNPTAFYLCASSPRDRLTYEQYFGPGTRLTVT.

The chain couples TRBV20-1 to TRBJ1-1, with a possible D match to TRBD1 (5 bases). Trimming pared 8 bases from V and 0 bases from J, leaving 7 bases between. The germline V gene encodes CDR1 DFQATT and CDR2 SNEGSKA (reference sequence). This CDR3 is built from 11 residues. CDR3 sequence: CSPTVNTEAFF. CDR3 bases: TGCAGTCCGACAGTGAACACTGAAGCTTTCTTT.

This clonotype was counted ten times or more. This chain joins TRBV2 and TRBJ2-5; TRBD2 might be the D (5 bases). V shed 7 bases and J shed 1 base, with 10 bases lying between them. The CDR3 is 13 amino acids. Germline V gene data show CDR1 as SNHLY and CDR2 as FYNNEI. CDR3 nucleotide sequence: TGTGCCAGCATACCGGGAACCCAAGAGACCCAGTACTTC. It translates to CASIPGTQETQYF. The full variable domain, completed using reference TRBV2 and TRBJ2-5, is EPEVTQTPSHQVTQMGQEVILRCVPISNHLYFYWYRQILGQKVEFLVSFYNNEISEKSEIFDDQFSVERPDGSNFTLKIRSTKLEDSAMYFCASIPGTQETQYFGPGTRLLVL.

This clonotype has a count of ten or more. This chain connects TRBV7-9 to TRBJ2-5, with D hard to call. This CDR3 region has 10 residues. CDR1 is SEHNR and CDR2 is FQNEAQ in the germline V gene (reference sequence). Trimming took off 5 bases at V and 9 bases at J, with 7 bases between the two ends. The CDR3: CASSGPAQYF. The CDR3 nucleotides read TGTGCCAGCAGCGGGCCCGCCCAGTACTTC.

This clonotype has a count of ten or more. V and J are TRBV7-2 and TRBJ1-6; D possibly corresponds to TRBD1 (6 bases). Germline-derived CDR1 and CDR2 are SGHTA and FQGNSA. Trimming stripped 5 bases from V and 6 bases from J, with 11 bases between. The CDR3 has 14 residues. As DNA, the CDR3 is TGTGCCAGCAGCCCGGGACAACCTAATTCACCCCTCCACTTT. Translating gives CASSPGQPNSPLHF.

This clonotype was detected many times. The chain uses TRBV6-2 or TRBV6-3 and TRBJ1-5; 8 bases are shared with TRBD1. Germline CDR1 reads MNHEY; CDR2 reads SVGEGT. The CDR3 is 16 amino acids. After removal of 5 bases from V and 4 bases from J, the junction contained 10 bases not matched to a gene. As DNA, the CDR3 is TGTGCCAGCAGTCCGACAGGGGTGGATTCGAATCAGCCCCAGCATTTT. Translating it yields CASSPTGVDSNQPQHF.

This chain joins TRBV9 and TRBJ1-1, with TRBD1 matching 7 bases. The CDR3 loop spans 15 amino acids. Per germline, CDR1 SGDLS and CDR2 YYNGEE. V dropped 3 bases and J dropped 5; count of bases not matched to a gene: 10. The CDR3: CASSAQTGLGTEAFF. In DNA form, the CDR3 reads TGTGCCAGCAGCGCCCAGACAGGGCTAGGGACTGAAGCTTTCTTT.